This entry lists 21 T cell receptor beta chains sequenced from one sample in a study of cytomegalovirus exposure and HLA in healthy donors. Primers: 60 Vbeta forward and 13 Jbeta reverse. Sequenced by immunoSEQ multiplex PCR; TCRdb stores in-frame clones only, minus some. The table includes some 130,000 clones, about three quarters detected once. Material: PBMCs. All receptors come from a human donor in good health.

The CDR3 coding sequence is TGTGCCAGCAGCACGGGGGTTATGAACACTGAAGCTTTCTTT. Protein sequence: CASSTGVMNTEAFF. The chain links TRBV4-2 to TRBJ1-1, with a weak D call TRBD1 (5 bases). V lost 5 bases, J lost 0 bases, and 10 bases lay in between. Looked up from germline, CDR1 is LGHNA and CDR2 is YNFKEQ. The CDR3 is 14 residues long.

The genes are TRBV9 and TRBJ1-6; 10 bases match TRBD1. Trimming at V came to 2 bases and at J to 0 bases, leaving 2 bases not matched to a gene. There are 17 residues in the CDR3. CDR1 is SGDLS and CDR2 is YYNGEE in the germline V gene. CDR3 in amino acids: CASSVGDRGSYNSPLHF. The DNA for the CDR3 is TGTGCCAGCAGCGTTGGGGACAGGGGCTCCTATAATTCACCCCTCCACTTT.

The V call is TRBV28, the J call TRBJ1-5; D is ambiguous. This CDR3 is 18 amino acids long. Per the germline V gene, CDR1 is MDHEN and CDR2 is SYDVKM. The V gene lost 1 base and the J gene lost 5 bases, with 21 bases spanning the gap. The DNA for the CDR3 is TGTGCCAGCAGTTTATCCATGGGCTTGGGGAGTGGTGATCAGCCCCAGCATTTT. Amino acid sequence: CASSLSMGLGSGDQPQHF.

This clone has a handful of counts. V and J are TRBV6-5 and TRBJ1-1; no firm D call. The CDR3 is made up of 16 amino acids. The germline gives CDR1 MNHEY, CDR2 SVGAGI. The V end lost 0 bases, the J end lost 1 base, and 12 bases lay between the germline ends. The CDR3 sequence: CASSYSTFPENTEAFF. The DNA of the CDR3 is TGTGCCAGCAGTTACTCGACTTTTCCAGAGAACACTGAAGCTTTCTTT.

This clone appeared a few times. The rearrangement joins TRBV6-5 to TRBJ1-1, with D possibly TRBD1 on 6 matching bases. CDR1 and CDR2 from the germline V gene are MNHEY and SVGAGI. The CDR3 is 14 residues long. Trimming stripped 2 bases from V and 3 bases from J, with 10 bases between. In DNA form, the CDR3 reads TGTGCCAGCAGTTACAGGGGGTTGGACACTGAAGCTTTCTTT. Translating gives CASSYRGLDTEAFF.

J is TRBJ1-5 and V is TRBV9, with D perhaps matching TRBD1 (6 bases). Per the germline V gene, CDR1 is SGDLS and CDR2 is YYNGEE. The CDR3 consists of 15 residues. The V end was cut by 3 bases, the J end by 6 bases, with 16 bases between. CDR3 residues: CASSEDTGRGQPQHF. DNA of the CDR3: TGTGCCAGCAGCGAAGATACAGGGCGCGGTCAGCCCCAGCATTTT.

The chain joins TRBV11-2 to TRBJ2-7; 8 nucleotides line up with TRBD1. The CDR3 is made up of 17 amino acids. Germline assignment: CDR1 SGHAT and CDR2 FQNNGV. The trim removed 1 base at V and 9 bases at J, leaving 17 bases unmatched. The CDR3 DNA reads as TGTGCCAGCAGCTTAGTGTTGTCGGCAGGGGGCGCGGGTAGGCAGTACTTC. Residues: CASSLVLSAGGAGRQYF.

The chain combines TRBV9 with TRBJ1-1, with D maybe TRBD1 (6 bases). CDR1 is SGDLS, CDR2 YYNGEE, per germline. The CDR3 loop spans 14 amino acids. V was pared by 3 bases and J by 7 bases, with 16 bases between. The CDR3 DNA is TGTGCCAGCAGCGCCACCTTCGGGACATTTGAAGCTTTCTTT. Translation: CASSATFGTFEAFF. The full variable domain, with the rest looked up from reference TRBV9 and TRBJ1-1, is DSGVTQTPKHLITATGQRVTLRCSPRSGDLSVYWYQQSLDQGLQFLIQYYNGEERAKGNILERFSAQQFPDLHSELNLSSLELGDSALYFCASSATFGTFEAFFGQGTRLTVV.

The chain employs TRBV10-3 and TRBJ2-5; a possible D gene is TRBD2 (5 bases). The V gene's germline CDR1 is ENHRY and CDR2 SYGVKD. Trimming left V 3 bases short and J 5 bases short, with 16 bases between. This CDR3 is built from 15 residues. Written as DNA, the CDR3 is TGTGCCATCAGTGACATTTACGGGGTGGGCGAGACCCAGTACTTC. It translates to CAISDIYGVGETQYF.

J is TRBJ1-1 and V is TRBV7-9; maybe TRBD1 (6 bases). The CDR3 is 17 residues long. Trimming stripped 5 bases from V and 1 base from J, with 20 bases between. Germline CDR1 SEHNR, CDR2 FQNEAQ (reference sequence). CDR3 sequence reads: CASSLRDYRDKNTEAFF. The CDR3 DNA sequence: TGTGCCAGCAGCCTTCGCGACTACCGGGACAAGAACACTGAAGCTTTCTTT. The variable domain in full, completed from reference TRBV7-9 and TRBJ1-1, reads DTGVSQNPRHKITKRGQNVTFRCDPISEHNRLYWYRQTLGQGPEFLTYFQNEAQLEKSRLLSDRFSAERPKGSFSTLEIQRTEQGDSAMYLCASSLRDYRDKNTEAFFGQGTRLTVV.

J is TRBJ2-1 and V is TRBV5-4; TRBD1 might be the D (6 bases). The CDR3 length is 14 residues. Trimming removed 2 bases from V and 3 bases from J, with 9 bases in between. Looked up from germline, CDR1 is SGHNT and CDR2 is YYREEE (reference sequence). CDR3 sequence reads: CASSLQGSYNEQFF. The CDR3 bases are TGTGCCAGCAGCTTACAGGGCAGCTACAATGAGCAGTTCTTC.

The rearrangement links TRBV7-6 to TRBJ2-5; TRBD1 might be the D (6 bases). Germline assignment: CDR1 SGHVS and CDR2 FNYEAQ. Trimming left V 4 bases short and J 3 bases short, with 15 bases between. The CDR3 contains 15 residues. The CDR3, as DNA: TGTGCCAGCAGCTCGAGACAGGTCCGCGAAGAGACCCAGTACTTC. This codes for CASSSRQVREETQYF.

CDR3 sequence: CASSQVGDSPNYGYTF. CDR3 nucleotide sequence: TGTGCCAGCAGCCAAGTCGGGGACAGTCCTAACTATGGCTACACCTTC. The chain recombines TRBV4-2 with TRBJ1-2; TRBD1 aligns across 7 bases. The CDR3 length is 16 residues. The germline V gene encodes CDR1 LGHNA and CDR2 YNFKEQ. With V trimmed by 1 base and J by 0 bases, 5 bases remained unmatched.

CDR3 coding DNA: TGCACCAGCAGCCAAGTCCGCAGCGGGGGGGCCCCTAGCACAGATACGCAGTATTTT. This codes for CTSSQVRSGGAPSTDTQYF. V gene TRBV1 combines with J gene TRBJ2-3; the DNA was not used to check the table's D call, TRBD2. TRBV1 is termed a pseudogene. The CDR3 covers 19 residues.

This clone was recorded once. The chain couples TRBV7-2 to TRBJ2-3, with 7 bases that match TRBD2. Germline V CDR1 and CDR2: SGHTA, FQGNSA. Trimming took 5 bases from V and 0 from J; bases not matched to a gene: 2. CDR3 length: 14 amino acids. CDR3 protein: CASSPAGSTDTQYF. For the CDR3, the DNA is TGTGCCAGCAGCCCAGCGGGGAGCACAGATACGCAGTATTTT. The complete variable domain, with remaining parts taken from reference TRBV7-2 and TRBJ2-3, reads GAGVSQSPSNKVTEKGKDVELRCDPISGHTALYWYRQSLGQGLEFLIYFQGNSAPDKSGLPSDRFSAERTGGSVSTLTIQRTQQEDSAVYLCASSPAGSTDTQYFGPGTRLTVL.

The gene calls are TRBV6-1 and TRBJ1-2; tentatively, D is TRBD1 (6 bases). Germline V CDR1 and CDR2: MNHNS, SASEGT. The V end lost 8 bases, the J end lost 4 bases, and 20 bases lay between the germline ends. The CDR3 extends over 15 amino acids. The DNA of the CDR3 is TGTGCCAGCGTGGTTACAGGGAGTAGAGGCTATGGCTACACCTTC. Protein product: CASVVTGSRGYGYTF.

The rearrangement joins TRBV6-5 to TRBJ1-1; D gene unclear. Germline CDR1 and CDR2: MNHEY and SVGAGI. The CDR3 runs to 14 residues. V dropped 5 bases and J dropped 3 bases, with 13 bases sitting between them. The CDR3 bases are TGTGCCAGCAGTACGACAATGCCGGACACTGAAGCTTTCTTT. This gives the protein CASSTTMPDTEAFF.

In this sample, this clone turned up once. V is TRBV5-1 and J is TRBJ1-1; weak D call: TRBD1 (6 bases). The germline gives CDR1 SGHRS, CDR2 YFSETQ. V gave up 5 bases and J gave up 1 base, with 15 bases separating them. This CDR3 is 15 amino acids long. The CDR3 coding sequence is TGCGCCAGCAGACAGGGAGTCCTGGGGAACACTGAAGCTTTCTTT. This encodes CASRQGVLGNTEAFF. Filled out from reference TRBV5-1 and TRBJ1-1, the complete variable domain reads KAGVTQTPRYLIKTRGQQVTLSCSPISGHRSVSWYQQTPGQGLQFLFEYFSETQRNKGNFPGRFSGRQFSNSRSEMNVSTLELGDSALYLCASRQGVLGNTEAFFGQGTRLTVV.

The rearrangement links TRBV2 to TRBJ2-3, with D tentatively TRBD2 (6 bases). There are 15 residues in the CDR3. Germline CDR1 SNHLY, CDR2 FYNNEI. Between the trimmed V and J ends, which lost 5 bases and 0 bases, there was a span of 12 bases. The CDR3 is CASSTGLYSTDTQYF. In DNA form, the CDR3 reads TGTGCCAGCAGTACGGGACTCTATAGCACAGATACGCAGTATTTT. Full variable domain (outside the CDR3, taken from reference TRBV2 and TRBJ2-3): EPEVTQTPSHQVTQMGQEVILRCVPISNHLYFYWYRQILGQKVEFLVSFYNNEISEKSEIFDDQFSVERPDGSNFTLKIRSTKLEDSAMYFCASSTGLYSTDTQYFGPGTRLTVL.

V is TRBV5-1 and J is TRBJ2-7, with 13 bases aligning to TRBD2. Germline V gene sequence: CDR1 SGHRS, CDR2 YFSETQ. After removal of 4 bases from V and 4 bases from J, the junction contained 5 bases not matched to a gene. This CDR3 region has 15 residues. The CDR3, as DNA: TGCGCCAGCAGCCTAGGGACTAGCGGGGTGTACGAGCAGTACTTC. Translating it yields CASSLGTSGVYEQYF.

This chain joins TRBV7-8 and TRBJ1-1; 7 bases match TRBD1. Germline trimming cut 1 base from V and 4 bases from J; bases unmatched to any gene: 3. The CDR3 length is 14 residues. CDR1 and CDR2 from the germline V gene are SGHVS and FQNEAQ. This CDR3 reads CASSLEGDSTEAFF. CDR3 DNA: TGTGCCAGCAGCTTAGAAGGGGACAGCACTGAAGCTTTCTTT.